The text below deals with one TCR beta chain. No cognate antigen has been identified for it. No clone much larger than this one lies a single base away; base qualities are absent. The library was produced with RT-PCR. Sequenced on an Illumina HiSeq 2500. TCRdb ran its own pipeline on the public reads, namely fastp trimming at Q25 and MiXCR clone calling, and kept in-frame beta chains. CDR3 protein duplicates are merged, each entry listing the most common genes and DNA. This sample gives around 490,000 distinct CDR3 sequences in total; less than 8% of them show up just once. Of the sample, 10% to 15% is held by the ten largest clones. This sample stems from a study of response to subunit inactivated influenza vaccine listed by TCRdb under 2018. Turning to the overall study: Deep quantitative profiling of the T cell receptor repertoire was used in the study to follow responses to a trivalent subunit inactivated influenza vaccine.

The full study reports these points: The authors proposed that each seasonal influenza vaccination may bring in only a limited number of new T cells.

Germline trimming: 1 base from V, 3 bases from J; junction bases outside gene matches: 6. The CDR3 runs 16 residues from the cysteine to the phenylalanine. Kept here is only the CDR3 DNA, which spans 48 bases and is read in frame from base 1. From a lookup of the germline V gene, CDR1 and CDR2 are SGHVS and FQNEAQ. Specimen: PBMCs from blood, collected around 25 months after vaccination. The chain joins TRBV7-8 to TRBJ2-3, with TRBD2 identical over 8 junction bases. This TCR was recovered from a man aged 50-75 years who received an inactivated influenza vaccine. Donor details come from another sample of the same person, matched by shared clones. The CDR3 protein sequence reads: CASSLVAGRTTDTQYF. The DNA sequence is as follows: TGTGCCAGCAGCTTAGTAGCGGGGAGAACTACAGATACGCAGTATTTT. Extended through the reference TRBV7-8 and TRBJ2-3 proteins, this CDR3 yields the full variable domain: GAGVSQSPRYKVAKRGQDVALRCDPISGHVSLFWYQQALGQGPEFLTYFQNEAQLDKSGLPSDRFFAERPEGSVSTLKIQRTQQEDSAVYLCASSLVAGRTTDTQYFGPGTRLTVL.